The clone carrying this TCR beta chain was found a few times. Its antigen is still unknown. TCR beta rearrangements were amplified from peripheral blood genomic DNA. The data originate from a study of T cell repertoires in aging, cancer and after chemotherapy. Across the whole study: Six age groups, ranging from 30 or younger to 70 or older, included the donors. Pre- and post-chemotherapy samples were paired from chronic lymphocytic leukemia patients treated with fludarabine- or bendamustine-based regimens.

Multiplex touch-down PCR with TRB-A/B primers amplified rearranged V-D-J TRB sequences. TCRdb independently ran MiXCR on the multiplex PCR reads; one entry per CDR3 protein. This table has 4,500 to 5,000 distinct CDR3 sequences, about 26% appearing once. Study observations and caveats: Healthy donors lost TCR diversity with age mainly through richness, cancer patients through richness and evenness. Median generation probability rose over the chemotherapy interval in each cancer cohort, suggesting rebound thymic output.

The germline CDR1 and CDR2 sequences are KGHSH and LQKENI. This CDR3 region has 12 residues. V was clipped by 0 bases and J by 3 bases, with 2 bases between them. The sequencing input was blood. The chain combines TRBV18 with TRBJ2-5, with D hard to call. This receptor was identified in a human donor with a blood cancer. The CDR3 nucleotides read TGTGCCAGCTCACCACCAGAAGAGACCCAGTACTTC. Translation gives CASSPPEETQYF.